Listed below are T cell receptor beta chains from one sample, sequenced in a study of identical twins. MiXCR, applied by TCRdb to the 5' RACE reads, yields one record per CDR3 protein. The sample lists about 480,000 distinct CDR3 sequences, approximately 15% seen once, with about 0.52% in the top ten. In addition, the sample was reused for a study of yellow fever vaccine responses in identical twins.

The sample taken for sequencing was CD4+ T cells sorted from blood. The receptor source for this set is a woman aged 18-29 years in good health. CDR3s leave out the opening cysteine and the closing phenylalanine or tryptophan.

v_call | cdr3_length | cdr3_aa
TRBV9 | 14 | ASSVGASGSSVEQF
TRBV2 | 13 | ASRPGTAGDSPLH
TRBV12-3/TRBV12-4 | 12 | ASSLSNRGHEQY
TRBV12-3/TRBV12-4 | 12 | ASSLGGLHYGYT
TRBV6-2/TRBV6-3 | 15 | ASSATVWREKSDEQY
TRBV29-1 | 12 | SGDPGLRGETQY
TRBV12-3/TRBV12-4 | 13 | ASSSDIQGYDEQY
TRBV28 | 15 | ASSTGTGVIGNQPQH
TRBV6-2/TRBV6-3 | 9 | ASNDRETQY
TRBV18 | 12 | ASSPGTGNSPLH
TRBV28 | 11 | ASTQTLGYGYT
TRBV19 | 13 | ASSVIGSGKETQY
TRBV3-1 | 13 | ASSQRDSPSTEAF
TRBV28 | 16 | VSNIKTGTGGGTGELF
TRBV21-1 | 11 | ASSTNLGETQY
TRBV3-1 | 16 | ASSLFPWGTESSYEQY
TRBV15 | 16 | ATSRDSSSGRNTGELF
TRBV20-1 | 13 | SASGGFRGTDTQY
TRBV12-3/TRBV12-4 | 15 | ASANDGGAGVTGELF
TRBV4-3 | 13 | ASSQERLGKGITF
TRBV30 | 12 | AWSVGTVQETQY
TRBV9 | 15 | ASSYFGLAGNTGELF
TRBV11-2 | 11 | ASSSDLRGEQY
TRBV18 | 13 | ASSPAGRRNTEAF
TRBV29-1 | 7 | SVEDDQY
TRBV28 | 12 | ASSLVRANTEAF
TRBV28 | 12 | ASSYPAANTEAF
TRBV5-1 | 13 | ASSYLSGTIYEQY
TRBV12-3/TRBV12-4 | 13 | ASKTTGTGNSPLH